This paragraph reports one T cell receptor (beta chain). Its antigen is as yet unknown. This entry belongs to a study of shared clonotypes between healthy human individuals. The study, taken as a whole, reports: The generation probabilities recorded for non-shared clonotypes fell below those of clonotypes shared by all four donors.

The assay used deep level. Assay: immunoSEQ multiplex PCR; the TCRdb copy retains only in-frame clones and omits some. The sample carries some 1,100,000 clones, more than 75% recorded once. Germline V gives CDR1 SGHNT, CDR2 YYREEE (reference sequence). The CDR3 is 15 amino acids. The source material was memory CD4+ T cells from PBMCs. The subset: CD45RA-negative fraction. The receptor was derived from a man aged 18 to 30 in good health. Some clones in this sample may be carry-over from other donors' samples. The chain recombines TRBV5-4 with TRBJ2-6; either TRBD1 or TRBD2 may fit D (6 bases each). This CDR3 reads CAFGPGGTGANVLTF. CDR3 nucleotide sequence: TGTGCTTTCGGGCCCGGGGGCACTGGGGCCAACGTCCTGACTTTC.